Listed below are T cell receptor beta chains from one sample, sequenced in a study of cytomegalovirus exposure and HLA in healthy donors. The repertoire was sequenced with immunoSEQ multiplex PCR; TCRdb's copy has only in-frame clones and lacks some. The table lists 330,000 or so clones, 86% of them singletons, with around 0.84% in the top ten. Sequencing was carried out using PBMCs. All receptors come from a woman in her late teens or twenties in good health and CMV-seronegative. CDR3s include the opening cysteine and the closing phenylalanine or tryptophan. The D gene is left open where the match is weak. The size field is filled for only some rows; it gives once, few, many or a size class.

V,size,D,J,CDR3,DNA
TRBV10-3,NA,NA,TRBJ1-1,CAISPSPGGTEAFF,TGTGCCATCAGTCCAAGCCCGGGGGGGACTGAAGCTTTCTTT
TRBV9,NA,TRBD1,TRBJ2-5,CASSVGGQGGWETQYF,TGTGCCAGCAGCGTAGGGGGACAGGGAGGATGGGAGACCCAGTACTTC
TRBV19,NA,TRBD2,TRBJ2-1,CASSILAGGNNEQFF,TGTGCCAGTAGTATCCTAGCGGGAGGGAACAATGAGCAGTTCTTC
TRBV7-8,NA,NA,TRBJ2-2,CASSLLGRNTGELFF,TGTGCCAGCAGCTTACTGGGCCGGAACACCGGGGAGCTGTTTTTT
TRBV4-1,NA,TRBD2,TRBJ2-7,CASSHGPGLDYEQYF,TGCGCCAGCAGCCACGGCCCGGGACTAGACTACGAGCAGTACTTC
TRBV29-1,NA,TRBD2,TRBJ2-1,CSVEGLAGSAEQFF,TGCAGCGTTGAGGGACTAGCGGGATCAGCTGAGCAGTTCTTC
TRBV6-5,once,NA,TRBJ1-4,CASSYEGAYGEKLFF,TGTGCCAGCAGTTACGAAGGGGCGTACGGTGAAAAACTGTTTTTT
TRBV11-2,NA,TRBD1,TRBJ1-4,CASSLDGPTGDEKLFF,TGTGCCAGCAGCTTAGATGGCCCGACAGGGGATGAAAAACTGTTTTTT
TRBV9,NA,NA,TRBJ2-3,CASSVVALPTDTQYF,TGTGCCAGCAGCGTAGTTGCACTACCCACAGATACGCAGTATTTT
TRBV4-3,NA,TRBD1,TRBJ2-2,CASSQEGRGLDGELFF,TGCGCCAGCAGCCAAGAGGGCAGGGGGCTCGACGGGGAGCTGTTTTTT
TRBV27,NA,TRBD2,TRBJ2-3,CASSLGGLAAPTDTQYF,TGTGCCAGCAGTTTGGGCGGACTAGCGGCCCCCACAGATACGCAGTATTTT
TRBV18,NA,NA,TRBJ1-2,CASSPDQGSNYGYTF,TGTGCCAGCTCACCAGATCAGGGGTCTAACTATGGCTACACCTTC
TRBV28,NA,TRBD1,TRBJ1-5,CASSPSDRDWQPQHF,TGTGCCAGCAGCCCTTCCGACAGGGACTGGCAGCCCCAGCATTTT
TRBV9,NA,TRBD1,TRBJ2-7,CASSVGQGTSYEQYF,TGTGCCAGCAGCGTAGGACAGGGAACCTCCTACGAGCAGTACTTC
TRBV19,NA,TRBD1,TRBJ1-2,CASSIHGQGGGSGYTF,TGTGCCAGTAGTATCCACGGACAGGGTGGTGGGAGCGGCTACACCTTC
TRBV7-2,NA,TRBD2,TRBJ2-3,CASSRGLDRTDTQYF,TGTGCCAGCAGCCGAGGACTAGACCGCACAGATACGCAGTATTTT
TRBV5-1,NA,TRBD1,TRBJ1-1,CASSFLTGMNTEAFF,TGCGCCAGCAGCTTTTTGACAGGGATGAACACTGAAGCTTTCTTT
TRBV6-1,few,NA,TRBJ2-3,CASSNQVTSTDTQYF,TGTGCCAGCAGTAATCAGGTTACTAGCACAGATACGCAGTATTTT
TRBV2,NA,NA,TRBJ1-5,CASSEVGQDNQPQHF,TGTGCCAGCAGTGAAGTGGGGCAGGATAATCAGCCCCAGCATTTT
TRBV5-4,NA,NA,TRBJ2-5,CASSVNRVPARETQYF,TGTGCCAGCAGCGTGAACAGGGTCCCCGCCCGGGAGACCCAGTACTTC
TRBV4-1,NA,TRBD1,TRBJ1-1,CASSHMTGRTEAFF,TGCGCCAGCAGCCACATGACAGGGCGCACTGAAGCTTTCTTT
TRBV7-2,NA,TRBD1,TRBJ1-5,CASSLGDRVRNQPQHF,TGTGCCAGCAGCTTAGGGGACAGGGTACGTAATCAGCCCCAGCATTTT
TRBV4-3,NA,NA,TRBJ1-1,CASKVPGGGEAFF,TGCGCCAGCAAGGTACCCGGGGGAGGTGAAGCTTTCTTT
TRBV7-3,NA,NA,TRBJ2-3,CASSPEGGGNTDTQYF,TGTGCCAGCAGCCCCGAGGGGGGGGGAAACACAGATACGCAGTATTTT
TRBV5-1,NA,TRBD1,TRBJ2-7,CASSAGTVTYEQYF,TGCGCCAGCAGCGCCGGGACAGTAACCTACGAGCAGTACTTC
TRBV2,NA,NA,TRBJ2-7,CASKPNIHEQYF,TGTGCCAGCAAACCGAACATCCACGAGCAGTACTTC
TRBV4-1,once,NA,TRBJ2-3,CASSGRSGSTDTQYF,TGCGCCAGCAGTGGGAGGAGCGGGTCCACAGATACGCAGTATTTT
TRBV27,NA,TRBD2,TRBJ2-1,CASRSLAGLVNDYPIYNEQFF,TGTGCCAGCAGATCTCTAGCGGGACTCGTCAACGATTACCCGATCTACAATGAGCAGTTCTTC
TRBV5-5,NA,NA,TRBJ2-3,CASSLGLALGFTDTQYF,TGTGCCAGCAGCTTGGGGCTAGCCCTTGGGTTCACAGATACGCAGTATTTT
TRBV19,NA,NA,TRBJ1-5,CASKGQGDSNQPQHF,TGTGCCAGTAAGGGGCAGGGTGATAGCAATCAGCCCCAGCATTTT
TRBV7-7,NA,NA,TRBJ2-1,CASSADYYNEQFF,TGTGCCAGCAGCGCGGACTACTACAATGAGCAGTTCTTC
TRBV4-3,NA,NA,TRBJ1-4,CASSQGPTTLPFF,TGCGCCAGCAGCCAAGGTCCTACCACCCTACCGTTTTTT
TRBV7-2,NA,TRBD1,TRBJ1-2,CASSRDRGSGYTF,TGTGCCAGCAGCCGGGACAGGGGTTCTGGCTACACCTTC
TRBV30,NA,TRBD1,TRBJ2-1,CAHKGADNEQFF,TGTGCCCACAAGGGGGCCGACAATGAGCAGTTCTTC
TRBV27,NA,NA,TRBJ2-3,CASSSLGEHTDTQYF,TGTGCCAGCAGTTCTCTCGGGGAGCACACAGATACGCAGTATTTT
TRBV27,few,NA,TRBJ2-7,CASSPWAGEQYF,TGTGCCAGCAGCCCTTGGGCGGGGGAGCAGTACTTC
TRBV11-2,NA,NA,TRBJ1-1,CASTITGPMNTEAFF,TGTGCCAGCACCATTACAGGGCCAATGAACACTGAAGCTTTCTTT
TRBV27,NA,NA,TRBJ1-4,CASSLSGPALTGANEKLFF,TGTGCCAGCAGTTTATCGGGGCCGGCCCTCACTGGGGCTAATGAAAAACTGTTTTTT
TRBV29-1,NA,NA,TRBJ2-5,CSVEDVGRETQYF,TGCAGCGTTGAAGATGTCGGGAGAGAGACCCAGTACTTC
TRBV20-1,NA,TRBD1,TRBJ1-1,CSARDRFDFF,TGCAGTGCCCGGGACAGATTTGATTTCTTT
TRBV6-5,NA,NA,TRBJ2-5,CASRGETQYF,TGTGCCAGCCGGGGGGAGACCCAGTACTTC
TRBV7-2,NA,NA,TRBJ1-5,CASSLAHGQGPQHF,TGTGCCAGCAGCTTAGCACACGGCCAGGGACCCCAGCATTTT
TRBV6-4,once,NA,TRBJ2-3,CASSDATGGDTQYF,TGTGCCAGCAGTGACGCGACTGGGGGGGATACGCAGTATTTT
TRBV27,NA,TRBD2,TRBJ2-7,CASSLSYRLGLAEPYEQYF,TGTGCCAGCAGTTTAAGTTACCGTCTGGGACTAGCGGAACCCTACGAGCAGTACTTC
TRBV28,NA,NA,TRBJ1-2,CASSLGGFNYGYTF,TGTGCCAGCAGTTTGGGGGGGTTTAACTATGGCTACACCTTC
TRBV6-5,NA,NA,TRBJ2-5,CATGLVGRETQYF,TGTGCCACCGGGCTAGTGGGGAGGGAGACCCAGTACTTC
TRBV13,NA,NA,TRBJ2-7,CASLHRTSRVSQGHEQYF,TGTGCCAGCTTACACAGGACAAGCCGGGTCTCGCAAGGTCACGAGCAGTACTTC
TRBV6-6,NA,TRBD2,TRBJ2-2,CASSYTSGIGSGELFF,TGTGCCAGCAGTTACACTAGCGGGATAGGGTCCGGGGAGCTGTTTTTT
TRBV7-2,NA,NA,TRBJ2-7,CASSKKTTAVSYEQYF,TGTGCCAGCAGCAAAAAGACGACTGCGGTCTCCTACGAGCAGTACTTC
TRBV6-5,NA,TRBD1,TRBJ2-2,CASSRTGSTGELFF,TGTGCCAGCAGTCGGACAGGAAGCACCGGGGAGCTGTTTTTT
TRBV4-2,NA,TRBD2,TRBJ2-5,CASSPTSGRSETQYF,TGTGCCAGCAGTCCGACTAGCGGGCGGTCAGAGACCCAGTACTTC
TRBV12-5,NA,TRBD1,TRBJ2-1,CASGLARDRVPNEQFF,TGTGCTAGTGGTTTGGCCCGGGACAGGGTCCCCAATGAGCAGTTCTTC
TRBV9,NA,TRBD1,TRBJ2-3,CASSVNRDRGQIGDTQYF,TGTGCCAGCAGCGTTAATAGGGACAGGGGGCAGATCGGGGATACGCAGTATTTT
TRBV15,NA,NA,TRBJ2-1,CATSSSLEGRREQFF,TGTGCCACCAGCTCCTCTTTGGAGGGCCGAAGGGAGCAGTTCTTC
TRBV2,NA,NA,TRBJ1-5,CASTEWGQKDQPQHF,TGTGCCAGCACCGAATGGGGGCAGAAAGATCAGCCCCAGCATTTT
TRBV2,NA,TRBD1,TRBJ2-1,CASSVRGTGTNEQFF,TGTGCCAGCAGTGTACGGGGGACAGGGACCAATGAGCAGTTCTTC
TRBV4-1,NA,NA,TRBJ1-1,CASSQPWTAERLNTEAFF,TGCGCCAGCAGCCAACCATGGACTGCCGAAAGACTGAACACTGAAGCTTTCTTT
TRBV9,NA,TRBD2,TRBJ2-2,CASSPQGLAGDTGELFF,TGTGCCAGCAGCCCACAGGGACTAGCTGGGGACACCGGGGAGCTGTTTTTT
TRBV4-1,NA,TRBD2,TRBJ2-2,CASSQEASGANTGELFF,TGCGCCAGCAGCCAAGAGGCCAGCGGGGCGAACACCGGGGAGCTGTTTTTT
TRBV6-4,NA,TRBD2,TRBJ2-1,CASSRTSDDNEQFF,TGTGCCAGCAGTCGGACTAGCGACGACAATGAGCAGTTCTTC